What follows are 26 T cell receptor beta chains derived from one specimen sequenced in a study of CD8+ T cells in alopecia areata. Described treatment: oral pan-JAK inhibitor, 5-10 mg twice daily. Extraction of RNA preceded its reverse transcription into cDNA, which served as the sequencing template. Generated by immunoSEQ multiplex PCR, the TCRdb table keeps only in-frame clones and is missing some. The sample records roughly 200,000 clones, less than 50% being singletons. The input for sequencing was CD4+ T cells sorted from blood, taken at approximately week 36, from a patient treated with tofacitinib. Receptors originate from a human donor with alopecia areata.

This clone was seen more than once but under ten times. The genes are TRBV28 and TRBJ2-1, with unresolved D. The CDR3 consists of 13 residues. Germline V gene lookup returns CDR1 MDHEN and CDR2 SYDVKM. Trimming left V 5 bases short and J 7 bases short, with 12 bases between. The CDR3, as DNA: TGTGCCAGCAGTATCCGCGTTCCAAATGAGCAGTTCTTC. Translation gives CASSIRVPNEQFF. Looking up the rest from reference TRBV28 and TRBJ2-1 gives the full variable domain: DVKVTQSSRYLVKRTGEKVFLECVQDMDHENMFWYRQDPGLGLRLIYFSYDVKMKEKGDIPEGYSVSREKKERFSLILESASTNQTSMYLCASSIRVPNEQFFGPGTRLTVL.

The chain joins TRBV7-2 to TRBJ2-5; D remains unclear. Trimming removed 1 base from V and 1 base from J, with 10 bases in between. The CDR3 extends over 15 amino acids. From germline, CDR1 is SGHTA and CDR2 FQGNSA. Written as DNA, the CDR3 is TGTGCCAGCAGCTTAGGTGGATATAGCCAAGAGACCCAGTACTTC. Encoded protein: CASSLGGYSQETQYF.

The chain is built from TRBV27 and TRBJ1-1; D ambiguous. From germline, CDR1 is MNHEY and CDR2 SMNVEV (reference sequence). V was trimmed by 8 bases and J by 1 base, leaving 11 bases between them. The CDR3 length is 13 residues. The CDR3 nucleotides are TGTGCCAGCCGGACCATGGGGAACACTGAAGCTTTCTTT. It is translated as CASRTMGNTEAFF.

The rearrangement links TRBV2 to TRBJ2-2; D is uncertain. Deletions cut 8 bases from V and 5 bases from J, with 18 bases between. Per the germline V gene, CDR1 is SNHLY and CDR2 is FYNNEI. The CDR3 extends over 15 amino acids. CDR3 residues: CASAVDLRETGELFF. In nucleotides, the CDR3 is TGTGCCAGCGCTGTCGACCTAAGAGAGACCGGGGAGCTGTTTTTT.

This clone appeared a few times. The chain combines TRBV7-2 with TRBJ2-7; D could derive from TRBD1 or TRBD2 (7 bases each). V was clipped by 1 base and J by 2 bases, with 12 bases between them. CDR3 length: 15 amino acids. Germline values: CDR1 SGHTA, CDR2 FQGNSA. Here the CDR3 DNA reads TGTGCCAGCAGCTTAGAGCAGGGGGGGACCTACGAGCAGTACTTC. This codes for CASSLEQGGTYEQYF.

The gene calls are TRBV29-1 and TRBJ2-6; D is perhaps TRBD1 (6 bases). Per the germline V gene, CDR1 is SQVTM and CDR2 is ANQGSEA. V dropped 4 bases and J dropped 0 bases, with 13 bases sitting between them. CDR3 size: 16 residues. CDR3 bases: TGCAGCGTTGCTGGCGGACAGATCTCTGGGGCCAACGTCCTGACTTTC. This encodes CSVAGGQISGANVLTF. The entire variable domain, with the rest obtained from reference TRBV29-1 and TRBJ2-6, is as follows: SAVISQKPSRDICQRGTSLTIQCQVDSQVTMMFWYRQQPGQSLTLIATANQGSEATYESGFVIDKFPISRPNLTFSTLTVSNMSPEDSSIYLCSVAGGQISGANVLTFGAGSRLTVL.

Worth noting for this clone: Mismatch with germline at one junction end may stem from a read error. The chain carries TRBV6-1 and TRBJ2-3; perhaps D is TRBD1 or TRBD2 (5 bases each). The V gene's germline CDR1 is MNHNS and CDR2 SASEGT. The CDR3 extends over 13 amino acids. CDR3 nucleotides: TGTGCCAGCAGTGAGGGGGAAGGCAGCTCGTTTCTTTTT. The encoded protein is CASSEGEGSSFLF.

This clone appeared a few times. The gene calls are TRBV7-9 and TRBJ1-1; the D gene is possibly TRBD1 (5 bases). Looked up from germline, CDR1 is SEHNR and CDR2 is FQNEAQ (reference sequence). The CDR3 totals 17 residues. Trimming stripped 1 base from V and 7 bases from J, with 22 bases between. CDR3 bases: TGTGCCAGCAGCTTAGGCGATGCGGGGCGACCTAGGCTTGAAGCTTTCTTT. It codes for CASSLGDAGRPRLEAFF. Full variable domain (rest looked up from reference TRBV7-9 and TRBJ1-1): DTGVSQNPRHKITKRGQNVTFRCDPISEHNRLYWYRQTLGQGPEFLTYFQNEAQLEKSRLLSDRFSAERPKGSFSTLEIQRTEQGDSAMYLCASSLGDAGRPRLEAFFGQGTRLTVV.

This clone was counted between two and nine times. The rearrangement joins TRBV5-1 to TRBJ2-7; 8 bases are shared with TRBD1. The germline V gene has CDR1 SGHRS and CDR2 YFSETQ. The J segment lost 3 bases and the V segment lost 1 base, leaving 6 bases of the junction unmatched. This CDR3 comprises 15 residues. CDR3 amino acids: CASSLSQGANYEQYF. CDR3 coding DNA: TGCGCCAGCAGCTTGTCTCAGGGGGCGAACTACGAGCAGTACTTC.

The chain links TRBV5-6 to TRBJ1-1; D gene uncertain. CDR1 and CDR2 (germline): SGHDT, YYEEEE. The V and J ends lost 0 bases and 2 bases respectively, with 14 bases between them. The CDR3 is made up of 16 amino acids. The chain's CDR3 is CASSLDAKSSNTEAFF. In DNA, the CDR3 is TGTGCCAGCAGCTTGGACGCCAAGTCCAGCAACACTGAAGCTTTCTTT.

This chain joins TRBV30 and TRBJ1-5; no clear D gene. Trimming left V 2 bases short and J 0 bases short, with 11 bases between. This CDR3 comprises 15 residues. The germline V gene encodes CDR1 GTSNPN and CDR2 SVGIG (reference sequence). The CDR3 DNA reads TGTGCCTGGAGTCGGGTCCTAAATAGCAATCAGCCCCAGCATTTT. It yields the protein CAWSRVLNSNQPQHF.

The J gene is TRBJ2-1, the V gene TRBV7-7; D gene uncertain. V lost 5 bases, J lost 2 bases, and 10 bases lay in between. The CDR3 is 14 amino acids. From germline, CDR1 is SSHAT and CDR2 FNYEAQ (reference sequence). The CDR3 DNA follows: TGTGCCAGCAGCCCATCAAAGCCCTACAATGAGCAGTTCTTC. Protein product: CASSPSKPYNEQFF.

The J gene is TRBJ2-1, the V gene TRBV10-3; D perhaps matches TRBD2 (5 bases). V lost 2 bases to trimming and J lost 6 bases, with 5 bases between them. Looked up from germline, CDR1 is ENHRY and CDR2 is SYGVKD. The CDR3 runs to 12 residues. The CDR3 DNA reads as TGTGCCATCAGTGAGACTAGCAATGAGCAGTTCTTC. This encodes CAISETSNEQFF.

CDR3 sequence reads: CSAGSIGEQYF. The CDR3 DNA is TGCAGTGCTGGGAGTATCGGCGAGCAGTACTTC. V gene TRBV20-1 combines with J gene TRBJ2-7, with a possible D match to TRBD2 (5 bases). This CDR3 comprises 11 residues. Germline loops: CDR1 DFQATT, CDR2 SNEGSKA (reference sequence). Trimming cost V 5 bases and J 6 bases, with 11 bases left between them.

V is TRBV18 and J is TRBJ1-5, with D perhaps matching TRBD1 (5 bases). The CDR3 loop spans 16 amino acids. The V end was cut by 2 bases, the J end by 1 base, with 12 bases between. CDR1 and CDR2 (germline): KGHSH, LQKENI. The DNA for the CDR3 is TGTGCCAGCTCACCAGAACAGGTGCGAAGCAATCAGCCCCAGCATTTT. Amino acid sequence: CASSPEQVRSNQPQHF.

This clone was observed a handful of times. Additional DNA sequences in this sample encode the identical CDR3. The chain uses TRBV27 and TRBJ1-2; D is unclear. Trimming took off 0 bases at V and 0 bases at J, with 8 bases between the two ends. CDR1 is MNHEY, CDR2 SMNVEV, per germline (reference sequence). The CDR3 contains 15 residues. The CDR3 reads CASSLSPRANYGYTF. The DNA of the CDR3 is TGTGCCAGCAGTTTATCCCCGAGAGCTAACTATGGCTACACCTTC.

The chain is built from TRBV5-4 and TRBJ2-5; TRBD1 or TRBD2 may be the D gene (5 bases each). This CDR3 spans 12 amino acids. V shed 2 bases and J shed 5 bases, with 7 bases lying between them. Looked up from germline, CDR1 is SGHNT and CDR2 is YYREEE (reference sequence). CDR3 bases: TGTGCCAGCAGCTTAGGGGAGGAGACCCAGTACTTC. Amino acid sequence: CASSLGEETQYF.

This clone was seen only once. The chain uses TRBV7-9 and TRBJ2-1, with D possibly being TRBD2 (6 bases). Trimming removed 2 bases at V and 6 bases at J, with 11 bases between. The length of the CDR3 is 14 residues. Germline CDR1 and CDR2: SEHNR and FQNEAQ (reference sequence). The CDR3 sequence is CASSLSGSGNEQFF. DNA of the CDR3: TGTGCCAGCAGCTTATCCGGGAGTGGCAATGAGCAGTTCTTC.

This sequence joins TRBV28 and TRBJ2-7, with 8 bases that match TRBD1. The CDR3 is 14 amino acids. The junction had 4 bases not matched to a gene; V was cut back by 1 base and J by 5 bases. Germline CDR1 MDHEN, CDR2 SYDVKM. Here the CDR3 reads CASSLSQGANEQYF. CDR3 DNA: TGTGCCAGCAGTTTATCTCAGGGGGCGAACGAGCAGTACTTC.

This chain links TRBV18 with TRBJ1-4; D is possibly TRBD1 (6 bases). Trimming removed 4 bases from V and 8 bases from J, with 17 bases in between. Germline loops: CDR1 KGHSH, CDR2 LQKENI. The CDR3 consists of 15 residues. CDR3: CASSQSQGPLEKLFF. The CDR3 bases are TGTGCCAGCTCACAGTCTCAGGGGCCCTTGGAAAAACTGTTTTTT.

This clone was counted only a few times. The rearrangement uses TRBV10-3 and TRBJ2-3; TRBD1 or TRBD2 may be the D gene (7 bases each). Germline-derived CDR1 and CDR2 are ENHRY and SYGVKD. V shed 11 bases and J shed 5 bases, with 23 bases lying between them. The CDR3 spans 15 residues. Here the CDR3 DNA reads TGTGCCTCGAATAAGGGGGCGGGAGCGGGAGATACGCAGTATTTT. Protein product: CASNKGAGAGDTQYF.

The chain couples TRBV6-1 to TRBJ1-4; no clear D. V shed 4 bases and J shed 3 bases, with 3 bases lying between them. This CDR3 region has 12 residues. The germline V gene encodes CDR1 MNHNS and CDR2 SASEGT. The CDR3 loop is CASSASNEKLFF. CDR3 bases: TGTGCCAGCAGTGCTTCTAATGAAAAACTGTTTTTT.

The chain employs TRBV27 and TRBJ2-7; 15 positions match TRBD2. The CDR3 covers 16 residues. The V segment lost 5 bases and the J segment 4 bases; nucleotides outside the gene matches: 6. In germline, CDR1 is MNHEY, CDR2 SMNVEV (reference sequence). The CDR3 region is CASSRTSGRARYEQYF. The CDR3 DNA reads TGTGCCAGCAGTCGGACTAGCGGGAGGGCGCGGTACGAGCAGTACTTC.

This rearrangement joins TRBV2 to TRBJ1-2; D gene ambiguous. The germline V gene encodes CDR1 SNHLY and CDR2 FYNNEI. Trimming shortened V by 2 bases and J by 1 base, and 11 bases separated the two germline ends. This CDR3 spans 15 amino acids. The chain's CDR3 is CASSERTTLNYGYTF. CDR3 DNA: TGTGCCAGCAGTGAACGCACTACCCTTAACTATGGCTACACCTTC.

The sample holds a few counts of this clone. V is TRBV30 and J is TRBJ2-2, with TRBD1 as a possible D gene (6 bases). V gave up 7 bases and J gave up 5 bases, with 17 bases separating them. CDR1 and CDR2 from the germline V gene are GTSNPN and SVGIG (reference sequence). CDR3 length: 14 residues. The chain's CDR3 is CAFSSWGPTGELFF. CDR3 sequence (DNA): TGTGCCTTTTCGTCCTGGGGGCCGACCGGGGAGCTGTTTTTT. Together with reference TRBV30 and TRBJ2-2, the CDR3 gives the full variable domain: SQTIHQWPATLVQPVGSPLSLECTVEGTSNPNLYWYRQAAGRGLQLLFYSVGIGQISSEVPQNLSASRPQDRQFILSSKKLLLSDSGFYLCAFSSWGPTGELFFGEGSRLTVL.

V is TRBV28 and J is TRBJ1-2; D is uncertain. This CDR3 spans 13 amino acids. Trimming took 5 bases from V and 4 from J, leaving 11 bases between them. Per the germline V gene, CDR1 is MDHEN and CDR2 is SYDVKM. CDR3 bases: TGTGCCAGCAGTCCGACGGATCTCTATGGCTACACCTTC. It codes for CASSPTDLYGYTF.